The next 16 T cell receptor beta chains were all read from a single sample in a study of CD8 T cells in ankylosing spondylitis. In TCRdb, the 5' RACE reads were re-called with MiXCR into one record per CDR3 protein. The data contain about 150,000 distinct CDR3 sequences, approximately 32% of them seen just once; the ten biggest clones take up about 6.3%. The sample comprised synovial fluid, either unsorted or a sorted T cell fraction (not recorded which). The receptors originated from a male donor with ankylosing spondylitis.

This clonotype was counted ten times or more. The genes are TRBV28 and TRBJ1-1; D might be TRBD1 (6 bases). The CDR3 is made up of 15 amino acids. The ends were cut back, 7 bases at V and 1 base at J, with 16 bases in the middle. Germline CDR1 MDHEN, CDR2 SYDVKM. The CDR3 protein is CASIEEGVPNTEAFF. CDR3 in DNA: TGTGCCAGCATTGAAGAGGGGGTTCCGAACACTGAAGCTTTCTTT.

The V gene is TRBV7-2, the J gene TRBJ1-1, with D unresolved. This CDR3 comprises 13 residues. Per the germline V gene, CDR1 is SGHTA and CDR2 is FQGNSA. V gave up 5 bases and J gave up 1 base, with 8 bases separating them. The CDR3 nucleotides are TGTGCCAGCAGCACCACTGCGAACACTGAAGCTTTCTTT. This encodes CASSTTANTEAFF.

The chain links TRBV2 to TRBJ2-7; the D gene is possibly TRBD2 (6 bases). Germline assignment: CDR1 SNHLY and CDR2 FYNNEI. The CDR3 contains 15 residues. V gave up 1 base and J gave up 2 bases, with 12 bases separating them. CDR3 coding DNA: TGTGCCAGCAGTGAAGTCTGGGACTCGGCCTACGAGCAGTACTTC. This encodes CASSEVWDSAYEQYF.

The chain couples TRBV11-2 to TRBJ2-7; TRBD1 matches 11 bases. The germline gives CDR1 SGHAT, CDR2 FQNNGV. The junction had 4 bases not matched to a gene; V was cut back by 4 bases and J by 2 bases. The CDR3 has 15 residues. The CDR3 region has the DNA TGTGCCAGCAGCTCTGAGGGACAGGGGGCCTACGAGCAGTACTTC. Translation gives CASSSEGQGAYEQYF.

J is TRBJ2-1 and V is TRBV19, with D possibly matching TRBD2 (6 bases). This CDR3 has 13 amino acids. V was pared by 9 bases and J by 5 bases, with 14 bases between. The V gene's germline CDR1 is LNHDA and CDR2 SQIVND (reference sequence). As DNA, the CDR3 is TGTGCCAGCCTCCGGCGGGGTGACAATGAGCAGTTCTTC. Its translation: CASLRRGDNEQFF.

This clonotype was seen many times. V and J are TRBV29-1 and TRBJ2-7; D could derive from TRBD1 or TRBD2 (6 bases each). The germline gives CDR1 SQVTM, CDR2 ANQGSEA. With 6 bases removed from V and 0 bases from J, the gap between germline ends came to 15 bases. CDR3 length equals 14 residues. DNA for the CDR3: TGCAGCGTCAGAGGGGGGTGGCCCTCCTACGAGCAGTACTTC. It translates to CSVRGGWPSYEQYF.

J is TRBJ2-7 and V is TRBV20-1; tentatively, D is TRBD2 (6 bases). Germline V CDR1 and CDR2: DFQATT, SNEGSKA (reference sequence). CDR3 size: 15 residues. The V and J ends lost 3 bases and 0 bases respectively, with 15 bases between them. The DNA for the CDR3 is TGCAGTGCTAGTGACTGGCGGGACCCCTCCTACGAGCAGTACTTC. It encodes CSASDWRDPSYEQYF.

This clonotype showed up many times. The chain employs TRBV10-3 and TRBJ2-1; 9 bases map to TRBD2. The CDR3 totals 14 residues. The V gene's germline CDR1 is ENHRY and CDR2 SYGVKD. Trimming removed 7 bases from V and 5 bases from J; junction bases left unmatched: 6. DNA of the CDR3: TGTGCCATCACACACAGCGGGGGGAACAATGAGCAGTTCTTC. Its protein is CAITHSGGNNEQFF.

This clonotype came up many times. The chain recombines TRBV20-1 with TRBJ2-1, with TRBD2 matching 11 bases. The trim removed 6 bases at V and 6 bases at J, leaving 1 base unmatched. The V gene's germline CDR1 is DFQATT and CDR2 SNEGSKA (reference sequence). The CDR3 sequence is 12 residues long. The CDR3 DNA sequence: TGCAGTGCCGGGACTAGCGGCAATGAGCAGTTCTTC. It encodes CSAGTSGNEQFF.

V usage is TRBV4-1 and J usage is TRBJ2-5; D is possibly TRBD1 or TRBD2 (5 bases each). The CDR3 runs to 16 residues. Deletions cut 0 bases from V and 5 bases from J, with 16 bases between. CDR1 and CDR2 (germline): MGHRA, YSYEKL. CDR3 protein: CASSQDAGTLGETQYF. In DNA, the CDR3 is TGCGCCAGCAGCCAAGACGCCGGGACCCTAGGGGAGACCCAGTACTTC.

This clonotype was counted a few times. This chain links TRBV12-3 or TRBV12-4 with TRBJ1-2, with TRBD1 matching 10 bases. V lost 7 bases, J lost 6 bases, and 5 bases stayed unmatched. The CDR3 covers 13 residues. The CDR3 sequence: CASKGQGVDGYTF. The CDR3, as DNA: TGTGCCAGCAAAGGACAGGGGGTGGATGGCTACACCTTC.

The rearrangement joins TRBV9 to TRBJ1-1, with D unclear. The CDR3 consists of 15 residues. From germline, CDR1 is SGDLS and CDR2 YYNGEE. V lost 0 bases and J lost 0, with 9 bases in between. The CDR3 nucleotides read TGTGCCAGCAGCGTAGGGTACAGACTGAACACTGAAGCTTTCTTT. It codes for CASSVGYRLNTEAFF.

V is TRBV4-2 and J is TRBJ1-4; 7 bases are shared with TRBD1. Trimming at V came to 4 bases and at J to 5 bases, leaving 4 bases not matched to a gene. This CDR3 has 14 residues. The germline gives CDR1 LGHNA, CDR2 YNFKEQ. CDR3 DNA sequence: TGTGCCAGCAGCCGGGACAGAAGAAATGAAAAACTGTTTTTT. It yields the protein CASSRDRRNEKLFF.

In its sample, this clonotype was seen once. CDR3 loop: CSAELSGYTEAFF. The CDR3 DNA follows: TGCAGTGCTGAACTCAGTGGCTACACTGAAGCTTTCTTT. This chain connects TRBV20-1 to TRBJ1-1; D remains unclear. From germline, CDR1 is DFQATT and CDR2 SNEGSKA (reference sequence). The CDR3 runs to 13 residues. V gave up 5 bases and J gave up 3 bases, with 13 bases separating them.

This clonotype has at least ten counts. DNA of the CDR3: TGTGCCAGCAGCTTAGTGTTTATGTTGGGGGGGTACAATGAGCAGTTCTTC. Its translation is CASSLVFMLGGYNEQFF. The chain joins TRBV11-3 to TRBJ2-1; TRBD2 matches 7 bases. This CDR3 spans 17 amino acids. J gave up 4 bases and V 1 base, and 10 bases lay outside the gene matches. CDR1 is SGHNT and CDR2 is YENEEA in the germline V gene.

J is TRBJ2-6 and V is TRBV20-1; no firm D call. Trimming took off 6 bases at V and 2 bases at J, with 14 bases between the two ends. Germline V gene sequence: CDR1 DFQATT, CDR2 SNEGSKA (reference sequence). The CDR3 is 15 amino acids. Here the CDR3 DNA reads TGCAGTGCAAAGGAAAGCATTACTGGGGCCAACGTCCTGACTTTC. It specifies CSAKESITGANVLTF.